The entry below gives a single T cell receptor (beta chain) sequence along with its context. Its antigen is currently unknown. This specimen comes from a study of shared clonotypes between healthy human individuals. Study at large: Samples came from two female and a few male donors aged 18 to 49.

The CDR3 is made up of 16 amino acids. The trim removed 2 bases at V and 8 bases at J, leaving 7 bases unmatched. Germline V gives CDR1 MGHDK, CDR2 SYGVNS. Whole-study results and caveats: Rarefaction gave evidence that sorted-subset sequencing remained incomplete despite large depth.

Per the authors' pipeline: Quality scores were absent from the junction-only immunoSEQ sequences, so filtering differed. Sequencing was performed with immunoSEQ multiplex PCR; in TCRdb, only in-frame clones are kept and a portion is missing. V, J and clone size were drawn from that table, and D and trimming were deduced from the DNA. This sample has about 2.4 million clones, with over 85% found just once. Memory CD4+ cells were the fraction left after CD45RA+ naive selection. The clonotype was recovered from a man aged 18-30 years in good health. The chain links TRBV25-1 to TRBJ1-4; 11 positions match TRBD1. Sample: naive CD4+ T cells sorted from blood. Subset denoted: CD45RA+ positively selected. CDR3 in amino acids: CASSEAGQGAREKLFF. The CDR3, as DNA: TGTGCCAGCAGTGAAGCTGGACAGGGGGCAAGGGAAAAACTGTTTTTT.